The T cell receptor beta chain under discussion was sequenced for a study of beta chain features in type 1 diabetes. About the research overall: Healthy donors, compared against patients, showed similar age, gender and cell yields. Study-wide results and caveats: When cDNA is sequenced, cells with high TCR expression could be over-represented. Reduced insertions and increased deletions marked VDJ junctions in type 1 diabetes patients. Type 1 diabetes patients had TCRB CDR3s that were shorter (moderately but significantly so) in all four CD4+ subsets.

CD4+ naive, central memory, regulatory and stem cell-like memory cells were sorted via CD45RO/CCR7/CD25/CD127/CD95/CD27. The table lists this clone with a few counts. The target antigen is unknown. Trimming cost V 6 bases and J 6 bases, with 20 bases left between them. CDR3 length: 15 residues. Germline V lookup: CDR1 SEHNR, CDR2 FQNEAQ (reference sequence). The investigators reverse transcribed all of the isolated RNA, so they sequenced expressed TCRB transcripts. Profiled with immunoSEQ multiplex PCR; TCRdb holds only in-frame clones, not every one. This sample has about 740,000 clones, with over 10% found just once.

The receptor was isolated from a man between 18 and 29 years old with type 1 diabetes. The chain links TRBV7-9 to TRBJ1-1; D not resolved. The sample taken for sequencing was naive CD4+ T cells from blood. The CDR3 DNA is TGTGCCAGCAGGGCTTTTGGTCCCTATGGCGCTGAAGCTTTCTTT. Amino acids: CASRAFGPYGAEAFF.